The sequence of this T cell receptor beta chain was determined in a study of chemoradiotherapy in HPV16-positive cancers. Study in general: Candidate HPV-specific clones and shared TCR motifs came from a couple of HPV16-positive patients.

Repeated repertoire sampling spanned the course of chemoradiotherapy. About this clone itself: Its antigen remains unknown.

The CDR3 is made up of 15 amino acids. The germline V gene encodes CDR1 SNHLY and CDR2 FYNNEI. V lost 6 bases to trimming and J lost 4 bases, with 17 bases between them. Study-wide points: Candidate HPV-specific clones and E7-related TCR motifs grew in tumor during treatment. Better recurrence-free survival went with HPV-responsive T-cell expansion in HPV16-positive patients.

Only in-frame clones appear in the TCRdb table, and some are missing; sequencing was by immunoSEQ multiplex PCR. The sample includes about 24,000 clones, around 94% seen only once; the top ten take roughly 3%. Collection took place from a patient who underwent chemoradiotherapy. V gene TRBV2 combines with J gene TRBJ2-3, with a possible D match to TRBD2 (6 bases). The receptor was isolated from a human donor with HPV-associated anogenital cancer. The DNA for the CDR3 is TGTGCCAGCAGGACCACGGGAGTCGGGGCAGATACGCAGTATTTT. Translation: CASRTTGVGADTQYF.